This TCR beta chain was recorded in a study of PD-L1 blockade in urothelial cancer. As for the study in general: Investigators checked blood 3 weeks (second dose) and 6 weeks after treatment start. Median blood clonality was around 0.08, with tens of thousands of unique TCRs. Notes on the study in general: Sub-median blood TCR clonality before treatment predicted longer survival.

Germline CDR1 SQVTM, CDR2 ANQGSEA. Losses at the gene ends were 8 bases for V and 7 bases for J; bases not matched to a gene: 13. The CDR3 is 14 residues long. Sequenced by immunoSEQ multiplex PCR; TCRdb stores in-frame clones only, minus some. The data hold about 50,000 clones, with about 85% observed a single time. Described time point: peripheral blood 6 weeks after treatment start. Regarding this clone: Its antigen is currently unknown.

The receptor was derived from a man aged 45-65 years with urothelial cancer. The starting material was PBMCs, obtained around atezolizumab (anti-PD-L1) treatment. The chain uses TRBV29-1 and TRBJ2-1; 8 bases fit TRBD2. In DNA form, the CDR3 reads TGCAGCACAGGAAAGCGGGGGATAGGTAATGAGCAGTTCTTC. Translating it yields CSTGKRGIGNEQFF.